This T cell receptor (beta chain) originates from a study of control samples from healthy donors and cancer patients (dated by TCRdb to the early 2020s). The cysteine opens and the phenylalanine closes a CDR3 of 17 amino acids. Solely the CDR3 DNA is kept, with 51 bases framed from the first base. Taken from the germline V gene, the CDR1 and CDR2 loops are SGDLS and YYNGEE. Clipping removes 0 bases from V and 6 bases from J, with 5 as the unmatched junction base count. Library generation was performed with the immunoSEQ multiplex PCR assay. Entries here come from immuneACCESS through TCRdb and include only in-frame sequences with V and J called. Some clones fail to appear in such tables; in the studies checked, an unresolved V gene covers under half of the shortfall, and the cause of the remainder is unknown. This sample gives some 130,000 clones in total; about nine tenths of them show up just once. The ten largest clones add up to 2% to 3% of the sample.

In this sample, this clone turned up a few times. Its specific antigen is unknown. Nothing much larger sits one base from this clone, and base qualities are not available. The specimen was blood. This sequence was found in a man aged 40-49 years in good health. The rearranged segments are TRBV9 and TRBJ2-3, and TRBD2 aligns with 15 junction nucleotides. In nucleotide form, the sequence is TGTGCCAGCAGCGTAGGCCAAGGGACTAGCGGGAGGGATACGCAGTATTTT. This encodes CASSVGQGTSGRDTQYF.